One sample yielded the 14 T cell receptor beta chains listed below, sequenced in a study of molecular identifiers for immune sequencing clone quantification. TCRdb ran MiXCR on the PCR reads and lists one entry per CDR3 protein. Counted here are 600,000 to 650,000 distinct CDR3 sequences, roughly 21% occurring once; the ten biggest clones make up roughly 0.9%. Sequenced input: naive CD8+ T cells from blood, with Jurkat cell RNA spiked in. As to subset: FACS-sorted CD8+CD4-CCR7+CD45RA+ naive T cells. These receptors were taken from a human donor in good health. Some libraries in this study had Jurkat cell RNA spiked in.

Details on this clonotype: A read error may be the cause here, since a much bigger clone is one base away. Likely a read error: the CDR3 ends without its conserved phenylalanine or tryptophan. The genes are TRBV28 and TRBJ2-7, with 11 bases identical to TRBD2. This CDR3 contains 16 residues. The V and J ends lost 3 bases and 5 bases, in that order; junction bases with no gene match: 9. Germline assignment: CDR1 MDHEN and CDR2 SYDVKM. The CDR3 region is CASSLIAGGLGDEQYL. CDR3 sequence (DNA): TGTGCCAGCAGTTTGATAGCGGGGGGGTTAGGCGACGAGCAGTACCTC.

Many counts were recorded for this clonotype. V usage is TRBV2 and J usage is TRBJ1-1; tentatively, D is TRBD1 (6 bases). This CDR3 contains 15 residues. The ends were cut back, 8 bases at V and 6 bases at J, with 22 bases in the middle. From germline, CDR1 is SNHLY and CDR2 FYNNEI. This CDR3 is CASGAPGALRAEAFF. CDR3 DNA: TGTGCCAGCGGGGCCCCAGGGGCGTTGAGGGCTGAAGCTTTCTTT.

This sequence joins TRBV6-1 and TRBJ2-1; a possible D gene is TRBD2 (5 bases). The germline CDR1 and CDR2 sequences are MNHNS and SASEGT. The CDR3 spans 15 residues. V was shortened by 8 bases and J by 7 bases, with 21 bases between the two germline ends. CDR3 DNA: TGTGCCAGCGGAACGACTAAGCTAGTAGTAAATGAGCAGTTCTTC. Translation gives CASGTTKLVVNEQFF.

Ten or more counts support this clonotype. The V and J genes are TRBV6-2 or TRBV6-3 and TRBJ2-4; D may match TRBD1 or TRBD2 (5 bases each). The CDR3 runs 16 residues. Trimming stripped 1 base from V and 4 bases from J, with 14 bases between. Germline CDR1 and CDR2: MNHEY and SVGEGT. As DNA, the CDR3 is TGTGCCAGCAGTTACTACTGGGACGGACCAAAAAACATTCAGTACTTC. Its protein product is CASSYYWDGPKNIQYF.

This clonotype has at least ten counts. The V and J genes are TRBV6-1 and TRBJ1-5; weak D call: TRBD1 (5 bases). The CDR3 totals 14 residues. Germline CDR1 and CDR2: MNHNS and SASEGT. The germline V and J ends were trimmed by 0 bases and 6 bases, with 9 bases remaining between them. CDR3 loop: CASSEAWGFQPQHF. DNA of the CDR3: TGTGCCAGCAGTGAAGCTTGGGGGTTTCAGCCCCAGCATTTT.

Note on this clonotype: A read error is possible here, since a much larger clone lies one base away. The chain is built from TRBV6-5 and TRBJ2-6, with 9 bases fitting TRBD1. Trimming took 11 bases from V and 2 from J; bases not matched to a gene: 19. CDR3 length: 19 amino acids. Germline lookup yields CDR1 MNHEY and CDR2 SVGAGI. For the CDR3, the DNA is TGTGCCTGCACCCTTTCCGGGACAGGGACACTGGCTGGGGCCAACGTCCTGACTTTC. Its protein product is CACTLSGTGTLAGANVLTF.

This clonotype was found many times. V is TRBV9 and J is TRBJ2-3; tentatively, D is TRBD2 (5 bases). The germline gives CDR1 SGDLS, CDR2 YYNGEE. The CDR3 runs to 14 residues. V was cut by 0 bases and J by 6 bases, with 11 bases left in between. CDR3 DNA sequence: TGTGCCAGCAGCGTAGTCCCGGGGTCCGATACGCAGTATTTT. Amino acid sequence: CASSVVPGSDTQYF.

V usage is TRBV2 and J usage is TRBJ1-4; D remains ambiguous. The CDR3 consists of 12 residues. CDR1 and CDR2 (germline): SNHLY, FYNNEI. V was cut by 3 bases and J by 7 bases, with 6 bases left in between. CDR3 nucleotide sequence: TGTGCCAGCAGTGAGCCGGCTGAAAAACTGTTTTTT. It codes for CASSEPAEKLFF.

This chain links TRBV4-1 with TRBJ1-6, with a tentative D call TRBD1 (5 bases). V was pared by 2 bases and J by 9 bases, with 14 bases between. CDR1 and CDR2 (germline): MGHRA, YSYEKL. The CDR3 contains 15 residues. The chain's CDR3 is CASSQMGQGGSPLHF. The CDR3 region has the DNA TGCGCCAGCAGCCAAATGGGGCAGGGCGGTTCACCCCTCCACTTT.

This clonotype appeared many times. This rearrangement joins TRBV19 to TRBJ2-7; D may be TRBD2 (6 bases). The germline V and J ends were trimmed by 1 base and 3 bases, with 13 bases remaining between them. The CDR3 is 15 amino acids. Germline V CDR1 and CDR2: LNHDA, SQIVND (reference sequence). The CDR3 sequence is CASSIGQGGIYEQYF. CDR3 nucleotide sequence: TGTGCCAGTAGTATAGGCCAGGGAGGCATCTACGAGCAGTACTTC. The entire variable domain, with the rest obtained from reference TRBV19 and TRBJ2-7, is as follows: DGGITQSPKYLFRKEGQNVTLSCEQNLNHDAMYWYRQDPGQGLRLIYYSQIVNDFQKGDIAEGYSVSREKKESFPLTVTSAQKNPTAFYLCASSIGQGGIYEQYFGPGTRLTVT.

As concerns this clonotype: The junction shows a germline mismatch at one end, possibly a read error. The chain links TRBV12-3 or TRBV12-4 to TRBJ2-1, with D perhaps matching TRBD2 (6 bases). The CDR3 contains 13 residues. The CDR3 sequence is CASSFTEGNEQSF. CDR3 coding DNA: TGTGCCAGCAGTTTTACGGAGGGGAATGAGCAGTCCTTC.

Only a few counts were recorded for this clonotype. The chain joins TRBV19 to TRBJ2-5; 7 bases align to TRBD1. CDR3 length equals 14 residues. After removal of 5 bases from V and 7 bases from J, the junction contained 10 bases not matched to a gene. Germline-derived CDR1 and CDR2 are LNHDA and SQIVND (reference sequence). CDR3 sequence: CASSLTGWSGTQYF. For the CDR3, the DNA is TGTGCCAGTAGTCTGACAGGGTGGTCCGGGACCCAGTACTTC. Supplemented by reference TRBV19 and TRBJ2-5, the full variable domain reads DGGITQSPKYLFRKEGQNVTLSCEQNLNHDAMYWYRQDPGQGLRLIYYSQIVNDFQKGDIAEGYSVSREKKESFPLTVTSAQKNPTAFYLCASSLTGWSGTQYFGPGTRLLVL.

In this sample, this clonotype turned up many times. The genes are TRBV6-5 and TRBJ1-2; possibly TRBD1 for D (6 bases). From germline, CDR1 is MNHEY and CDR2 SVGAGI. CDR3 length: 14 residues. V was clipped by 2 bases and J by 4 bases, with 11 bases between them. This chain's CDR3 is CASSYEGGGYGYTF. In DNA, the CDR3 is TGTGCCAGCAGTTACGAAGGGGGTGGCTATGGCTACACCTTC.

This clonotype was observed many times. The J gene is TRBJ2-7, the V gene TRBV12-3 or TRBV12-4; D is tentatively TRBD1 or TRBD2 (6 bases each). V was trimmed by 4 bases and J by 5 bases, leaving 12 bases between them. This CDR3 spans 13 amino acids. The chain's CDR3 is CASSSNGGHEQYF. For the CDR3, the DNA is TGTGCCAGCAGTTCCAACGGGGGCCACGAGCAGTACTTC.